Listed here is a single T cell receptor beta chain. Germline trimming cut 2 bases from V and 3 bases from J; bases unmatched to any gene: 7. CDR3 size: 16 residues. Random hexamers were used to reverse transcribe an amount of roughly 0.5 to 1 ug RNA. In TCRdb, the immunoSEQ multiplex PCR reads were re-called with MiXCR into one record per CDR3 protein. The sample consists of under 150,000 distinct CDR3 sequences, 95% of them appearing once. The data originate from a study of CD8 T cells in Susac syndrome. About the research overall: There were 5 or 6 sequenced Susac syndrome patients with active disease and under ten in remission. Patients with Susac syndrome had blood drawn and were at that point therapy-naive, on corticosteroids, or on intravenous immunoglobulin alone.

TEMRA cells were enriched by FACS, while CD8+ and CD4+ T cells were obtained through a negative isolation that was performed magnetically. The chain couples TRBV12-3 or TRBV12-4 to TRBJ2-1; 7 bases are shared with TRBD2. The sequencing sample was made of CD4+ T cells from PBMCs. The clonotype was recovered from a human donor with Susac syndrome. The CDR3 region is CASSLFRLAGYNEQFF. The CDR3 DNA follows: TGTGCCAGCAGTTTATTCAGACTAGCCGGCTACAATGAGCAGTTCTTC.